This paragraph covers one TCR beta chain sequence. Germline CDR1 and CDR2: DFQATT and SNEGSKA (reference sequence). Trimming removed 0 bases from V and 4 bases from J, with 18 bases in between. The CDR3 sequence is 16 residues long. This entry belongs to a study of blood T cells in healthy people across ages. Alongside a J-beta primer mix, a sample-barcoded 5' primer served in a second PCR lasting roughly 7 to 11 cycles. TCRdb itself ran the 5' RACE reads through MiXCR, one entry per CDR3 protein. The table shows about 720,000 distinct CDR3 sequences, with about 24% occurring only once. The chain has TRBV20-1 and TRBJ1-2, with D unclear. The receptor was isolated from a man aged 65 to 85 in good health. Sample: blood. The DNA of the CDR3 is TGCAGTGCTAGAGATCCATCACCGGTATGGGGCTATGGCTACACCTTC. Its protein is CSARDPSPVWGYGYTF.